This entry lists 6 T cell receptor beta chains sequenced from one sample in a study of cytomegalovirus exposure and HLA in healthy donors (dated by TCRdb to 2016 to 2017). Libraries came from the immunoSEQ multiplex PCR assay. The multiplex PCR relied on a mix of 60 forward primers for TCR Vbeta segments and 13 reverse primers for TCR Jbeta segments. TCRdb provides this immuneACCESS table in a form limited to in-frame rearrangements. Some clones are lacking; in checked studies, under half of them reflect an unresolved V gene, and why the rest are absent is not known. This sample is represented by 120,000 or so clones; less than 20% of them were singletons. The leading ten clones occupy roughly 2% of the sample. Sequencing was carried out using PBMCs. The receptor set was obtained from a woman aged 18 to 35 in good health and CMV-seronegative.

The DNA of the CDR3 is TGTGCCAGCAGCCAAGCAGGGGGGAGGAACTATGGCTACACCTTC. Translated, it gives CASSQAGGRNYGYTF. The chain employs TRBV14 and TRBJ1-2; 7 bases fit TRBD1. The CDR3 is 15 residues long. Unmatched junction bases numbered 4, after V lost 1 base and J lost 2 bases. Germline CDR1 is SGHDN and CDR2 is FVKESK.

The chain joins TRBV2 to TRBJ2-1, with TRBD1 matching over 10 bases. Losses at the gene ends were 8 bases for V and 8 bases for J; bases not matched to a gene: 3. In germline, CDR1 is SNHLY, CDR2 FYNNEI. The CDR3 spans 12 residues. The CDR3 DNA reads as TGTGCCAGCGAGACAGGGGGCTATGAGCAGTTCTTC. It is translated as CASETGGYEQFF.

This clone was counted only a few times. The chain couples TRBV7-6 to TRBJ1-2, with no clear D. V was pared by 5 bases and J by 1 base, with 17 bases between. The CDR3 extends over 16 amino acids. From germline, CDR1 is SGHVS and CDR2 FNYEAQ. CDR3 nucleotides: TGTGCCAGCAGCCCCATCCGAAGGCGGCTTAACTATGGCTACACCTTC. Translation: CASSPIRRRLNYGYTF.

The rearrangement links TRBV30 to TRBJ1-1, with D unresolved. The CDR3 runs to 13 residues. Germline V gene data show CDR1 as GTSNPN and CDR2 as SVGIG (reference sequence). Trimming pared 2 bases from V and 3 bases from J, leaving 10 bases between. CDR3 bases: TGTGCCTGGAGTCCCTCCCCGGACACTGAAGCTTTCTTT. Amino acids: CAWSPSPDTEAFF. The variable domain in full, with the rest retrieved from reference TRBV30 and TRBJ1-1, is SQTIHQWPATLVQPVGSPLSLECTVEGTSNPNLYWYRQAAGRGLQLLFYSVGIGQISSEVPQNLSASRPQDRQFILSSKKLLLSDSGFYLCAWSPSPDTEAFFGQGTRLTVV.

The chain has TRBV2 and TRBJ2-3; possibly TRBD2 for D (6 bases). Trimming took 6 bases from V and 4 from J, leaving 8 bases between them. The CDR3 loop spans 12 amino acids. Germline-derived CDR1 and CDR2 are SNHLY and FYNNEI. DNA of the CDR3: TGTGCCAGCAGGGGGGGACCAGATACGCAGTATTTT. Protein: CASRGGPDTQYF. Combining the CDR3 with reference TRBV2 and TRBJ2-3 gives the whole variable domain EPEVTQTPSHQVTQMGQEVILRCVPISNHLYFYWYRQILGQKVEFLVSFYNNEISEKSEIFDDQFSVERPDGSNFTLKIRSTKLEDSAMYFCASRGGPDTQYFGPGTRLTVL.

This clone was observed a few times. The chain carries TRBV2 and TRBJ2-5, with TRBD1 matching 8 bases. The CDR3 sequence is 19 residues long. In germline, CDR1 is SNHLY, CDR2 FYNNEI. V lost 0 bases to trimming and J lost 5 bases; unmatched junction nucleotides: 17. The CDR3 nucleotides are TGTGCCAGCAGTGAAGCCAAGATCATGGCAGGGGGCATCGGGGAGACCCAGTACTTC. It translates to CASSEAKIMAGGIGETQYF.